The 20 T cell receptor beta chains listed next were all sequenced from one sample in a study of T cell responses to AZD1222 COVID-19 vaccine. Data came from immunoSEQ multiplex PCR; TCRdb stores just in-frame clones and leaves some out. The sample lists under 140,000 clones; approximately 94% were seen once. Sequenced here: peripheral blood, sampled 28 days after the second AZD1222 dose. The source of these receptors is an adult who received the AZD1222 COVID-19 vaccine.

The J gene is TRBJ1-1, the V gene TRBV10-1; 7 nucleotides align to TRBD1. Germline values: CDR1 WNHNN, CDR2 SYGVQD (reference sequence). CDR3 length equals 14 residues. V shed 2 bases and J 3 bases; nucleotides not matched to a gene: 3. The CDR3 loop is CASSERGGHTEAFF. The CDR3 bases are TGCGCCAGCAGTGAGCGAGGGGGCCACACTGAAGCTTTCTTT.

The chain is built from TRBV15 and TRBJ2-3; 13 bases are a match to TRBD2. The CDR3 has 17 residues. Trimming took 7 bases from V and 4 from J; bases not matched to a gene: 11. The germline V gene encodes CDR1 LNHNV and CDR2 YYDKDF (reference sequence). CDR3 sequence: CATIPGTSGMGPDTQYF. The CDR3 DNA is TGTGCCACCATCCCCGGGACTAGCGGGATGGGGCCAGATACGCAGTATTTT. Together with reference TRBV15 and TRBJ2-3, the CDR3 gives the full variable domain: DAMVIQNPRYQVTQFGKPVTLSCSQTLNHNVMYWYQQKSSQAPKLLFHYYDKDFNNEADTPDNFQSRRPNTSFCFLDIRSPGLGDTAMYLCATIPGTSGMGPDTQYFGPGTRLTVL.

This clone was counted a few times. The CDR3 bases are TGTGCCAGCAGATTACCTCCAGATACGCAGTATTTT. Its translation is CASRLPPDTQYF. The chain employs TRBV2 and TRBJ2-3; D gene ambiguous. There are 12 residues in the CDR3. Germline values: CDR1 SNHLY, CDR2 FYNNEI. V lost 6 bases, J lost 4 bases, and 8 bases lay in between.

The V and J genes are TRBV25-1 and TRBJ2-7; possible D gene TRBD2, 5 bases. Germline V CDR1 and CDR2: MGHDK, SYGVNS. Trimming left V 6 bases short and J 2 bases short, with 23 bases between. This CDR3 is 17 amino acids long. The CDR3 DNA reads as TGTGCCAGCAGGCCCAACGTCGGACTCCAGGAGGCCTACGAGCAGTACTTC. Its translation is CASRPNVGLQEAYEQYF.

This chain connects TRBV5-8 to TRBJ1-5, with D perhaps matching TRBD1 (6 bases). The CDR3 spans 15 residues. CDR1 is SGHTS, CDR2 YDEGEE, per germline. V lost 4 bases and J lost 0, with 11 bases in between. The CDR3 nucleotides read TGTGCCAGCAGCCCGGGACAAAATAGCAATCAGCCCCAGCATTTT. As protein: CASSPGQNSNQPQHF.

To note about this clone: The same CDR3 also results from other DNA sequences found in this sample. The chain links TRBV5-1 to TRBJ2-7; D not resolved. Per germline, CDR1 SGHRS and CDR2 YFSETQ. CDR3 length: 12 residues. V shed 1 base and J shed 3 bases, with 5 bases lying between them. CDR3 nucleotides: TGCGCCAGCAGCTTGCCGAGCTACGAGCAGTACTTC. Protein product: CASSLPSYEQYF. The complete variable domain, with remaining parts taken from reference TRBV5-1 and TRBJ2-7, reads KAGVTQTPRYLIKTRGQQVTLSCSPISGHRSVSWYQQTPGQGLQFLFEYFSETQRNKGNFPGRFSGRQFSNSRSEMNVSTLELGDSALYLCASSLPSYEQYFGPGTRLTVT.

The rearrangement uses TRBV3-1 (or the pseudogene TRBV3-2) and TRBJ2-7; D tentatively fits TRBD1 or TRBD2 (5 bases each). Germline CDR1 LGHDT, CDR2 YNNKEL (reference sequence). The CDR3 covers 15 residues. V shed 0 bases and J shed 5 bases, with 14 bases lying between them. CDR3 sequence: CASSQDTGTQDEQYF. The CDR3 DNA follows: TGTGCCAGCAGCCAAGATACTGGGACCCAGGACGAGCAGTACTTC.

This clone occurred once. The genes are TRBV11-3 and TRBJ2-1; no clear D gene. CDR3 length equals 16 residues. The germline V and J ends were trimmed by 0 bases and 0 bases, with 9 bases remaining between them. From germline, CDR1 is SGHNT and CDR2 YENEEA. CDR3 nucleotides: TGTGCCAGCAGCTTAGAGGAGCAAGGCTCCTACAATGAGCAGTTCTTC. Translation gives CASSLEEQGSYNEQFF.

The chain uses TRBV5-1 and TRBJ2-1, with 9 bases identical to TRBD2. The CDR3 totals 15 residues. The germline V gene encodes CDR1 SGHRS and CDR2 YFSETQ. The V segment lost 6 bases and the J segment 5 bases; nucleotides outside the gene matches: 9. The DNA of the CDR3 is TGCGCCAGCATAAGGTCAGCGGGGGGTGACAATGAGCAGTTCTTC. Amino acid sequence: CASIRSAGGDNEQFF.

CDR3 region: CASSLDGWGTEAFF. DNA for the CDR3: TGTGCCAGCAGCTTAGACGGGTGGGGAACTGAAGCTTTCTTT. The rearrangement uses TRBV7-2 and TRBJ1-1, with D unclear. Germline assignment: CDR1 SGHTA and CDR2 FQGNSA. V was shortened by 1 base and J by 5 bases, with 11 bases between the two germline ends. The CDR3 runs to 14 residues.

The CDR3 spells CATSRDRLKNTGELFF. The DNA for the CDR3 is TGTGCCACCAGCAGGGACAGGCTAAAGAACACCGGGGAGCTGTTTTTT. V is TRBV15 and J is TRBJ2-2, with TRBD1 identical over 7 bases. V lost 3 bases to trimming and J lost 1 base; unmatched junction nucleotides: 5. CDR3 length equals 16 residues. Looked up from germline, CDR1 is LNHNV and CDR2 is YYDKDF (reference sequence). The full variable domain, its missing parts supplied by reference TRBV15 and TRBJ2-2, is DAMVIQNPRYQVTQFGKPVTLSCSQTLNHNVMYWYQQKSSQAPKLLFHYYDKDFNNEADTPDNFQSRRPNTSFCFLDIRSPGLGDTAMYLCATSRDRLKNTGELFFGEGSRLTVL.

This clone showed up just once. The genes are TRBV7-6 and TRBJ1-2; D perhaps matches TRBD1 (6 bases). V gave up 5 bases and J gave up 2 bases, with 15 bases separating them. This CDR3 contains 15 residues. Germline CDR1 is SGHVS and CDR2 is FNYEAQ. CDR3 protein: CASSRGGAANYGYTF. The DNA of the CDR3 is TGTGCCAGCAGCCGCGGGGGGGCGGCAAACTATGGCTACACCTTC.

The genes are TRBV7-9 and TRBJ1-2; D is unclear. This CDR3 contains 15 residues. The germline CDR1 and CDR2 sequences are SEHNR and FQNEAQ (reference sequence). V gave up 1 base and J gave up 6 bases, with 15 bases separating them. CDR3 residues: CASSLDPQPINGYTF. In DNA, the CDR3 is TGTGCCAGCAGCTTAGATCCCCAGCCGATCAATGGCTACACCTTC.

This clone was detected once. J is TRBJ1-5 and V is TRBV3-1 (or the pseudogene TRBV3-2); TRBD1 agrees at 7 bases. From germline, CDR1 is LGHDT and CDR2 YNNKEL (reference sequence). The CDR3 sequence is 14 residues long. V lost 4 bases and J lost 4; bases outside the gene matches: 4. The CDR3 reads CASSRDSLNQPQHF. In DNA, the CDR3 is TGTGCCAGCAGCCGGGACAGCCTGAATCAGCCCCAGCATTTT.

About this clone: An end of the junction differs from the germline gene, which may be a read error. The CDR3 DNA reads as TGTGCCAGCAGCGTCTTGGCGGGCTTAGTTTCAGCCCTCCACTTT. Translating it yields CASSVLAGLVSALHF. J is TRBJ1-6 and V is TRBV9; unclear D gene. Germline lookup yields CDR1 SGDLS and CDR2 YYNGEE. The CDR3 has 15 residues.

This sequence joins TRBV27 and TRBJ2-5; D not certain. Germline V CDR1 and CDR2: MNHEY, SMNVEV (reference sequence). The CDR3 runs 12 residues. The germline V and J ends were trimmed by 3 bases and 5 bases, with 7 bases remaining between them. This chain's CDR3 is CASSFDGETQYF. CDR3 coding DNA: TGTGCCAGCAGTTTCGATGGGGAGACCCAGTACTTC.

The chain carries TRBV5-1 and TRBJ2-5, with D maybe TRBD1 (6 bases). Germline loops: CDR1 SGHRS, CDR2 YFSETQ. The CDR3 length is 13 residues. V was shortened by 1 base and J by 5 bases, with 9 bases between the two germline ends. For the CDR3, the DNA is TGCGCCAGCAGCTTGTGGGGGCGGGAGACCCAGTACTTC. Its translation: CASSLWGRETQYF.

J is TRBJ2-7 and V is TRBV9; 8 positions agree with TRBD1. V trimming: 3 bases; J trimming: 8 bases; junction bases outside the gene matches: 4. CDR1 SGDLS and CDR2 YYNGEE come from the germline V gene. CDR3 length: 12 residues. CDR3 sequence reads: CASSAHRGKQYF. The CDR3 region has the DNA TGTGCCAGCAGCGCCCACAGGGGGAAGCAGTACTTC.

V and J are TRBV9 and TRBJ1-5, with TRBD1 as a possible D gene (6 bases). The CDR3 runs to 14 residues. V lost 3 bases and J 5 bases, leaving 12 bases between the germline ends. Germline V CDR1 and CDR2: SGDLS, YYNGEE. CDR3 amino acids: CASSETGLDQPQHF. CDR3 bases: TGTGCCAGCAGCGAAACAGGGTTGGATCAGCCCCAGCATTTT.

The chain employs TRBV18 and TRBJ1-1; D unresolved. In germline, CDR1 is KGHSH, CDR2 LQKENI. Trimming left V 3 bases short and J 1 base short, with 6 bases between. The CDR3 is 13 residues long. The CDR3 here is CASSPMRNTEAFF. CDR3 bases: TGTGCCAGCTCACCTATGCGGAACACTGAAGCTTTCTTT.